This is a list of T cell receptor beta chains from one sample in a study of blood T cell repertoires in COVID-19. Method: immunoSEQ multiplex PCR; TCRdb's copy keeps in-frame clones and lacks some. The data hold about 220,000 clones, with 80% to 90% observed a single time. Specimen: peripheral blood. These TCRs come from a man aged 45 to 65 with active or convalescent COVID-19. Each CDR3 is given with its conserved first and last residue. D genes are given only for firm matches. Some rows mark clone size as missing; the rest say once, few, many or name a class of expanded clone.

v_gene: TRBV28
abundance: NA
d_gene: NA
j_gene: TRBJ1-2
CDR3aa: CASSFGVDGYTF
CDR3nt: TGTGCCAGCAGTTTCGGGGTGGATGGCTACACCTTC

v_gene: TRBV12-5
abundance: NA
d_gene: NA
j_gene: TRBJ2-7
CDR3aa: CASGGRPHTARGEQYF
CDR3nt: TGTGCTAGTGGTGGGAGGCCCCATACCGCCCGCGGCGAGCAGTACTTC

v_gene: TRBV5-1
abundance: NA
d_gene: NA
j_gene: TRBJ2-3
CDR3aa: CASSWGLATDTQYF
CDR3nt: TGCGCCAGCAGCTGGGGCCTCGCCACAGATACGCAGTATTTT

v_gene: TRBV5-1
abundance: few
d_gene: TRBD2
j_gene: TRBJ2-1
CDR3aa: CASSFASGYHSYNEQFF
CDR3nt: TGCGCCAGCAGCTTTGCTAGCGGTTACCATTCCTACAATGAGCAGTTCTTC

v_gene: TRBV13
abundance: NA
d_gene: TRBD2
j_gene: TRBJ2-3
CDR3aa: CASSTPGRAPTDTQYF
CDR3nt: TGTGCCAGCAGCACCCCAGGGAGGGCCCCCACAGATACGCAGTATTTT

v_gene: TRBV28
abundance: NA
d_gene: NA
j_gene: TRBJ1-1
CDR3aa: CASSFKGGANTEAFF
CDR3nt: TGTGCCAGCAGTTTTAAGGGCGGGGCGAACACTGAAGCTTTCTTT

v_gene: TRBV9
abundance: NA
d_gene: TRBD2
j_gene: TRBJ2-1
CDR3aa: CASSVGLAGGSYNEQFF
CDR3nt: TGTGCCAGCAGCGTCGGGCTAGCGGGAGGTTCCTACAATGAGCAGTTCTTC

v_gene: TRBV5-5
abundance: NA
d_gene: TRBD1
j_gene: TRBJ1-2
CDR3aa: CASNLLIPRTGVGSGYTF
CDR3nt: TGTGCCAGCAACCTATTAATCCCCCGGACAGGGGTTGGAAGTGGCTACACCTTC

v_gene: TRBV3-1/TRBV3-2
abundance: NA
d_gene: TRBD2
j_gene: TRBJ2-3
CDR3aa: CASTQTSGGADTQYF
CDR3nt: TGTGCCAGCACCCAGACTAGCGGGGGTGCAGATACGCAGTATTTT

v_gene: TRBV29-1
abundance: NA
d_gene: NA
j_gene: TRBJ1-1
CDR3aa: CSASMNTEAFF
CDR3nt: TGCAGCGCAAGCATGAACACTGAAGCTTTCTTT